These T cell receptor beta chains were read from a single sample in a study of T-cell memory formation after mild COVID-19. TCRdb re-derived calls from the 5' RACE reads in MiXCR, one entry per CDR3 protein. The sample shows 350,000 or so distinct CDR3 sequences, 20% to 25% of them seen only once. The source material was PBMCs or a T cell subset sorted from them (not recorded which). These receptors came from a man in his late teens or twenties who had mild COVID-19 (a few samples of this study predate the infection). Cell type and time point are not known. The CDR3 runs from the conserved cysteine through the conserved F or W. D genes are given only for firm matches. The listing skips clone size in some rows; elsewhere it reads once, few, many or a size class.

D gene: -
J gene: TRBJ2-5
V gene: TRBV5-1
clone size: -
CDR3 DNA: TGCGCCAGCAGCCGGGACAACCGGGCTGAGGAGACCCAGTACTTC
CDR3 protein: CASSRDNRAEETQYF

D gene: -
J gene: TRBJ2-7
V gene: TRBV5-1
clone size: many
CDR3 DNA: TGCGCCAGCAGCCCCCAGCGGACCTACGAGCAGTACTTC
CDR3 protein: CASSPQRTYEQYF

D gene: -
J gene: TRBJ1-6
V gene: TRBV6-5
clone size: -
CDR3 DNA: TGTGCCACGAGATCAACCTCCTATAATTCACCCCTCCACTTT
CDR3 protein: CATRSTSYNSPLHF

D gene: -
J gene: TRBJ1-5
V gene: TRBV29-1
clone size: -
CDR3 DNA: TGCAGCGGAGGGGGGGCAGGTCAGCCCCAGCATTTT
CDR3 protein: CSGGGAGQPQHF

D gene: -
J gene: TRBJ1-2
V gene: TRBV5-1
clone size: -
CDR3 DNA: TGCGCCAGCAATCGCTTCGCGTGGGACTCTTCTGGCTACACCTTC
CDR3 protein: CASNRFAWDSSGYTF

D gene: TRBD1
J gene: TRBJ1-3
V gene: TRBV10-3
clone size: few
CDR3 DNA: TGTGCCATCAGGGGACAGGTTCCTGGAAACACCATATATTTT
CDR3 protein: CAIRGQVPGNTIYF

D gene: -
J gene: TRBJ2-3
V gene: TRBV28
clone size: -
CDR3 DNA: TGTGCCAGCATGCCGGACGCAGATACGCAGTATTTT
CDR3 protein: CASMPDADTQYF

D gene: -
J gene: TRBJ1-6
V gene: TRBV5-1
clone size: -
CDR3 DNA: TGCGCCAGCAGCTTGTTACCCCTCCACTTT
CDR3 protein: CASSLLPLHF

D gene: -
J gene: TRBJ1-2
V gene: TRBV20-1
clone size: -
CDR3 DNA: TGCAGTGCTAGGGGAGTCTATGGCTACACCTTC
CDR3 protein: CSARGVYGYTF

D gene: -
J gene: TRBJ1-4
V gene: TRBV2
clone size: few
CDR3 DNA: TGTGCCGGAAGAAATGAAAAACTGTTTTTT
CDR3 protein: CAGRNEKLFF

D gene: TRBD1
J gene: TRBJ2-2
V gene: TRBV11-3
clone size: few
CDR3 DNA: TGTGCCAGCAGCCCCCAGACCGGGACAGGGGGCCCCGGGGAGCTGTTTTTT
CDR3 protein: CASSPQTGTGGPGELFF

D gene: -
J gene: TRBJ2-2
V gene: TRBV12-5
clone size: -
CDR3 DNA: TGTGCTAGTGGTTTGGTACCTAGCCTCCCGGGGGAGCTGTTTTTT
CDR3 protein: CASGLVPSLPGELFF

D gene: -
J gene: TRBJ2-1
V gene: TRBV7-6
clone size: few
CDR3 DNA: TGTGCCAGCAGCTTAAGGGGGGGCCGGGACAATGAGCAGTTCTTC
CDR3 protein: CASSLRGGRDNEQFF

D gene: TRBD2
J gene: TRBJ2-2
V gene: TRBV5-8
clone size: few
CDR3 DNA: TGTGCCAGCAGCTTCCCTGGACTAGCGGAGAACACCGGGGAGCTGTTTTTT
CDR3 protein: CASSFPGLAENTGELFF

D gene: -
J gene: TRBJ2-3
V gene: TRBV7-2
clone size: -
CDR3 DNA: TGTGCCAGCAGCTTAGTGTATAGCGGCGGAGATACGCAGTATTTT
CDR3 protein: CASSLVYSGGDTQYF

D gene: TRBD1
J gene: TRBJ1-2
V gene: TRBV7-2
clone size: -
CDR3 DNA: TGTGCCAGCAGCTTGGTAGGGGACAGTTATGGCTACACCTTC
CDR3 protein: CASSLVGDSYGYTF

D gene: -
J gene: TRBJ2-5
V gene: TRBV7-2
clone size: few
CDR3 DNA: TGTGCCAGCAGCTTAGGAGAATCTAGCTCCGGGGAGACCCAGTACTTC
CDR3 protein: CASSLGESSSGETQYF

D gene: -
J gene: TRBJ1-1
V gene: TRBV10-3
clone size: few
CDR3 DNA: TGTGCCATCAGGATACAGGGCGTAAACACTGAAGCTTTCTTT
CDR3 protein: CAIRIQGVNTEAFF

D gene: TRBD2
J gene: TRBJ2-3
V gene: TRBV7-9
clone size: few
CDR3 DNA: TGTGCCAGCAGCTTAGGGATCTACCCACGTCGGACGGGGGGATCCACAGATACGCAGTATTTT
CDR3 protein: CASSLGIYPRRTGGSTDTQYF

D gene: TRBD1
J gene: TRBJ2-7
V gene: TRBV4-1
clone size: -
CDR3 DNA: TGCGCCAGCAGCCAAGTGGGACAGACCAGCTCCTACGAGCAGTACTTC
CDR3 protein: CASSQVGQTSSYEQYF

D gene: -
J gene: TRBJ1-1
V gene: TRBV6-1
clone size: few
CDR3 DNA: TGTGCCAGCAGAACTCCGGGATTTTCGAACACTGAAGCTTTCTTT
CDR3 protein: CASRTPGFSNTEAFF

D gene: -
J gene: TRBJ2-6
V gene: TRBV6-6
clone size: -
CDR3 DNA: TGTGCCAGCAGTGCCTCGGGCAGCTACTCTGGGGCCAACGTCCTGACTTTC
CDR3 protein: CASSASGSYSGANVLTF

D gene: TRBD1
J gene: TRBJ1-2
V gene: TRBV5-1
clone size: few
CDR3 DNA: TGCGCCAGCAGCCGAAACCCGGGACAGGAGTATGGCTACACCTTC
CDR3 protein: CASSRNPGQEYGYTF

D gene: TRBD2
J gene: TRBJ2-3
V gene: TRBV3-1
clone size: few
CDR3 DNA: TGTGCCAGCAGCCCACAGCGGGACACAGATACGCAGTATTTT
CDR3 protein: CASSPQRDTDTQYF

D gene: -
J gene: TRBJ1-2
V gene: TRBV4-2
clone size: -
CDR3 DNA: TGTGCCAGCAGCCAAGATAGCCTCACCGGGGGTTCAAACTATGGCTACACCTTC
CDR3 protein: CASSQDSLTGGSNYGYTF

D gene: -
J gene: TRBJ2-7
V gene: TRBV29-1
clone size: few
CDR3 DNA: TGCAGCGTTGGAACCCGGCGACAGGGAGGATACGAGCAGTACTTC
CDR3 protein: CSVGTRRQGGYEQYF

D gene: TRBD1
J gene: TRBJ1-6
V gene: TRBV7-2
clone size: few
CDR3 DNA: TGTGCCAGCAGCTGGGACAGGGATGGTACACCCCTCCACTTT
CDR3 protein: CASSWDRDGTPLHF

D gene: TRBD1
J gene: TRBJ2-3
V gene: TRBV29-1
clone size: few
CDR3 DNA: TGCAGCGTTGATGAGATGGGACAGGGGACAGATACGCAGTATTTT
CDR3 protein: CSVDEMGQGTDTQYF

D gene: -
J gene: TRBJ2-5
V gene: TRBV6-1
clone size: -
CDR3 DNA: TGTGCCAGCAGACCGACTAGTCAAGGGGGGCAAGAGACCCAGTACTTC
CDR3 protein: CASRPTSQGGQETQYF

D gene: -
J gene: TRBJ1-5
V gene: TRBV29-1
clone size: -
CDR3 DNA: TGCAGCGCTAGTATTGGAAATAGCAATCAGCCCCAGCATTTT
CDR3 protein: CSASIGNSNQPQHF

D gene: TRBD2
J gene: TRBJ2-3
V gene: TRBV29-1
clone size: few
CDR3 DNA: TGCAGTGCGACCGGTAGCGGGGGGAGCACAGATACGCAGTATTTT
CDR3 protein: CSATGSGGSTDTQYF

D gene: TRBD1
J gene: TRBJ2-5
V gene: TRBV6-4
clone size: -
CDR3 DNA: TGTGCCAGCAGTGACTCTTTGGGACAGGGACGGGAGACCCAGTACTTC
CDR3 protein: CASSDSLGQGRETQYF

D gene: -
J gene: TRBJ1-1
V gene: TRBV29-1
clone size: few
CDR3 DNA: TGCAGCGTTGCAGAGCATAAGGCCGCGAACACTGAAGCTTTCTTT
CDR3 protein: CSVAEHKAANTEAFF

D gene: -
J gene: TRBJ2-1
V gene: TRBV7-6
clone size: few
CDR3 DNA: TGTGCCAGCAGGTTAACCAGCAGCTCCTACAATGAGCAGTTCTTC
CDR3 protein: CASRLTSSSYNEQFF

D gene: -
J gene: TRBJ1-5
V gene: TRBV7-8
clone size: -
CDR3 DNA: TGTGCCAGCACTACGTGGGGCAATCAGCCCCAGCATTTT
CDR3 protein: CASTTWGNQPQHF

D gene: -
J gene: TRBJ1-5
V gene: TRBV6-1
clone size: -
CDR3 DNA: TGTGCCAGCTCACGATGGGGGGTAACTCAGCCCCAGCATTTT
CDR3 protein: CASSRWGVTQPQHF

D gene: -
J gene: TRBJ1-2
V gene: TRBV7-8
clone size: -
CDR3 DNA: TGTGCCAGCAGCTCGCTTTTTACTGAGGGCTATGGCTACACCTTC
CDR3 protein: CASSSLFTEGYGYTF

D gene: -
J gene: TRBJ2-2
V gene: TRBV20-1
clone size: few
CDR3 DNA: TGCAGTGCTAGGGGTCAGGGGGGGAACACCGGGGAGCTGTTTTTT
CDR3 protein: CSARGQGGNTGELFF

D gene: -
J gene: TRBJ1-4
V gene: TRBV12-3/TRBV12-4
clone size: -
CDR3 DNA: TGTGCCAGCAGTTTAATAATGAGGGCAGGGGAGGGAGAAAAACTGTTTTTT
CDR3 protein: CASSLIMRAGEGEKLFF

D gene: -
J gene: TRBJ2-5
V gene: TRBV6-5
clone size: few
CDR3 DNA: TGTGCCAGCAGTTACTCACCGGGATCAGAGACCCAGTACTTC
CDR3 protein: CASSYSPGSETQYF

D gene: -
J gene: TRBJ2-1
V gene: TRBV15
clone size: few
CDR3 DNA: TGTGCCACTCCGCAGCGTTACAATGAGCAGTTCTTC
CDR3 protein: CATPQRYNEQFF

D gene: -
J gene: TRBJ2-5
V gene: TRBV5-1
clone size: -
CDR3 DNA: TGCGCCAGCAGCTTGGCAGGGATCGAAGAGACCCAGTACTTC
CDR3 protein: CASSLAGIEETQYF

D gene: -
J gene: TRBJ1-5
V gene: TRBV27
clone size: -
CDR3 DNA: TGTGCCAGCAGTTTTTCGGGGGGATACCAGCCCCAGCATTTT
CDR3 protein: CASSFSGGYQPQHF